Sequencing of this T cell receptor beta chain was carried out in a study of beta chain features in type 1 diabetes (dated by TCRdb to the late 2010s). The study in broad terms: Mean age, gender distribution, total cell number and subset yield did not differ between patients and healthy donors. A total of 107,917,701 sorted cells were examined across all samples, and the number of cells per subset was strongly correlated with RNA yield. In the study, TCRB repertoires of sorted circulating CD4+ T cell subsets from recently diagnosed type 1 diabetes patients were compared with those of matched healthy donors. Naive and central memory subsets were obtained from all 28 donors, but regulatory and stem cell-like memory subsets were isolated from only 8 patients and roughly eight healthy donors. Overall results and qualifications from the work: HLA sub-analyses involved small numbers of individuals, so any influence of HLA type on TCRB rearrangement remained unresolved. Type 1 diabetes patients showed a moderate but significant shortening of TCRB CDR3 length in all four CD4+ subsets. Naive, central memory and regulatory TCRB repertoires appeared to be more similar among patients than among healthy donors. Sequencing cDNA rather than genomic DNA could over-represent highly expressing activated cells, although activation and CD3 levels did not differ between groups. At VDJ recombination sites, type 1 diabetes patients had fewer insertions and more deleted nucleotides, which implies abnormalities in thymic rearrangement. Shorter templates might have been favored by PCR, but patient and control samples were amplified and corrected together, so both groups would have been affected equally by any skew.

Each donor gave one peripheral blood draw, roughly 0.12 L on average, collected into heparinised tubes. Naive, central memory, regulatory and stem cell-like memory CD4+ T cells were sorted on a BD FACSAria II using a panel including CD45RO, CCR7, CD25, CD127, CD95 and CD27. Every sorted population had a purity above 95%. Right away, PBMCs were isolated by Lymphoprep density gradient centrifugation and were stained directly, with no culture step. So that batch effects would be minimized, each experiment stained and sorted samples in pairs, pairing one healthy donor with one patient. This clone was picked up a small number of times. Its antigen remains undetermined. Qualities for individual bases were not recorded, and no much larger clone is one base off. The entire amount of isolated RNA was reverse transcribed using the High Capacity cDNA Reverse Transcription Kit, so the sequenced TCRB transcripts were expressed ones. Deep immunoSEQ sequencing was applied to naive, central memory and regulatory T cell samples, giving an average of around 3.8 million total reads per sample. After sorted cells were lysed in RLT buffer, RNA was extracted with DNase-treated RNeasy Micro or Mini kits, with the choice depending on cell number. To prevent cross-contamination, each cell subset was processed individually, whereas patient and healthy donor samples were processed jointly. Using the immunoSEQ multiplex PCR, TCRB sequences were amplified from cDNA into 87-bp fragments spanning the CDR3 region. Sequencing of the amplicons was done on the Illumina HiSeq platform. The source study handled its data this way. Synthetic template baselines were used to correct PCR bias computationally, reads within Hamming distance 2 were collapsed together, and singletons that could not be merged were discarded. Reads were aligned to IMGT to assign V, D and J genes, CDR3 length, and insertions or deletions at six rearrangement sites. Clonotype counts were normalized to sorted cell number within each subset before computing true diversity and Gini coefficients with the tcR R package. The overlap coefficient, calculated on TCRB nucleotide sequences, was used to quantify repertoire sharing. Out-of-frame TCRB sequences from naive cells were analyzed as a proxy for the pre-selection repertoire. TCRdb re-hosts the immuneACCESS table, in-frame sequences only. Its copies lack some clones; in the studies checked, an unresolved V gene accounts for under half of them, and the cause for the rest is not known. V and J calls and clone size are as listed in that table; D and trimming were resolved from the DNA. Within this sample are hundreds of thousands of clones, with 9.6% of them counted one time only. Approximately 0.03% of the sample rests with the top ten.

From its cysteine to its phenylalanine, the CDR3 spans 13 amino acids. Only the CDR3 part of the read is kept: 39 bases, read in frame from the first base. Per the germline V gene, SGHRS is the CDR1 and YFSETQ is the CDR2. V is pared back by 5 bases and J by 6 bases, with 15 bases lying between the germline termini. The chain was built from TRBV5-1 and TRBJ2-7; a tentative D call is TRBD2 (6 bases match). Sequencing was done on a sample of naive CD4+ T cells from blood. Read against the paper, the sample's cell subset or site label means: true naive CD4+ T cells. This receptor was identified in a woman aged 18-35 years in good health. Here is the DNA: TGCGCCAGCAGTCCGGGACTGGCCAGCGAGCAGTACTTC. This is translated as CASSPGLASEQYF.